This TCR beta chain is drawn from a study of blood T cell repertoires in COVID-19. Background on the study: T cells, B-cell-depleted T cells, or PBMCs provided the cDNA or gDNA that served as material.

Per the original data handling: The assay estimated nucleated cells by amplifying reference gene primers. The method was immunoSEQ multiplex PCR; TCRdb's version includes in-frame clones alone and lacks a portion of them. V and J calls plus clone size are reproduced from that table; the DNA served to infer D and trimming. The sample contains under 150,000 clones, about 81% of which appear only once. Clinical histories supplied by participants themselves formed the basis of cohort assignment. The CDR3 loop spans 15 amino acids. V gave up 0 bases and J gave up 8 bases, with 13 bases separating them. Germline V gene lookup returns CDR1 PRHDT and CDR2 FYEKMQ (reference sequence).

The chain recombines TRBV13 with TRBJ1-4, with D possibly being TRBD1 (5 bases). This sequence originates from a man aged 40-49 years with acute COVID-19. The sequenced sample consisted of PBMCs or T cells enriched from blood (not recorded which). The CDR3 loop reads CASSLGLRPGEKLFF. The CDR3 coding sequence is TGTGCCAGCAGCTTAGGCCTCCGGCCAGGGGAAAAACTGTTTTTT.